The following is a TCR beta chain sequence with its context. What it binds is not known. This entry comes from a study of CD8 T cells in ankylosing spondylitis. Study outcomes and limitations: Seven to nine highly homologous variants formed a TCR beta motif that appeared characteristic of ankylosing spondylitis blood.

Germline assignment: CDR1 MNHNS and CDR2 SASEGT. Trimming cost V 5 bases and J 0 bases; bases outside gene matches: 11. CDR3 length equals 17 residues. Quantitative molecular-barcoded 5'-RACE generated the TCR beta libraries. TCRdb independently ran MiXCR on the 5' RACE reads; one entry per CDR3 protein. This table has under 200,000 distinct CDR3 sequences, about 9.9% appearing once. The receptor's source is a male donor with ankylosing spondylitis or in good health (not recorded which). This chain connects TRBV6-1 to TRBJ2-7, with 9 bases identical to TRBD1. Sequencing was carried out using blood, either unsorted or a sorted T cell fraction (not recorded which). The CDR3 loop reads CASSLSRDRVGSYEQYF. The CDR3 DNA follows: TGTGCCAGCAGTCTGTCCCGGGACAGGGTTGGCTCCTACGAGCAGTACTTC.